The next 25 T cell receptor beta chains were all read from a single sample in a study of blood T cell repertoires in COVID-19. Data came from immunoSEQ multiplex PCR; TCRdb stores just in-frame clones and leaves some out. The sample has 55,000 to 80,000 clones, 70% to 85% seen once. Sequencing was carried out using peripheral blood. The receptor source for this set is a man between 65 and 80 years old with acute or convalescent COVID-19.

The CDR3 region has the DNA TGTGCCAGCACCACAGGGCGAGGGGAAAAACTGTTTTTT. This translates into CASTTGRGEKLFF. J is TRBJ1-4 and V is TRBV28; D might be TRBD1 (6 bases). The CDR3 is 13 amino acids. V was trimmed by 7 bases and J by 8 bases, leaving 14 bases between them. Germline CDR1 reads MDHEN; CDR2 reads SYDVKM.

The V gene is TRBV6-5, the J gene TRBJ1-1, with 8 positions matching TRBD1. The V segment lost 4 bases and the J segment 5 bases; nucleotides outside the gene matches: 9. This CDR3 has 15 residues. The V gene's germline CDR1 is MNHEY and CDR2 SVGAGI. For the CDR3, the DNA is TGTGCCAGCAGTTCCACCAGGACAGGGAAAACTGAAGCTTTCTTT. Amino acids: CASSSTRTGKTEAFF.

The chain uses TRBV5-6 and TRBJ2-1, with 12 bases lining up with TRBD2. Germline loops: CDR1 SGHDT, CDR2 YYEEEE. The CDR3 has 16 residues. V shed 3 bases and J 3 bases; nucleotides not matched to a gene: 4. DNA of the CDR3: TGTGCCAGCAGCTACCGACTAGCGGGAGTCTACAATGAGCAGTTCTTC. It translates to CASSYRLAGVYNEQFF.

V usage is TRBV9 and J usage is TRBJ1-1; possible D gene TRBD1, 6 bases. This CDR3 is 12 amino acids long. Germline V gene lookup returns CDR1 SGDLS and CDR2 YYNGEE. Deletions cut 4 bases from V and 4 bases from J, with 8 bases between. The DNA of the CDR3 is TGTGCCAGCAGCAGGGACACCACTGAAGCTTTCTTT. Protein product: CASSRDTTEAFF.

This sequence joins TRBV12-3 or TRBV12-4 and TRBJ2-7; D is possibly TRBD1 (6 bases). V gave up 6 bases and J gave up 3 bases, with 9 bases separating them. The CDR3 spans 12 residues. CDR3 sequence reads: CASRPQGYEQYF. The DNA for the CDR3 is TGTGCCAGCAGGCCACAGGGCTACGAGCAGTACTTC.

V usage is TRBV20-1 and J usage is TRBJ2-7; 14 bases agree with TRBD2. After removal of 3 bases from V and 6 bases from J, the junction contained 1 base not matched to a gene. The germline V gene encodes CDR1 DFQATT and CDR2 SNEGSKA (reference sequence). CDR3 size: 13 residues. The CDR3 sequence is CSASGLAGGEQYF. The CDR3 bases are TGCAGTGCTAGTGGACTAGCGGGAGGCGAGCAGTACTTC.

This clone was counted a few times. The rearrangement uses TRBV29-1 and TRBJ2-2; TRBD2 matches 7 bases. The length of the CDR3 is 17 residues. Germline V gene lookup returns CDR1 SQVTM and CDR2 ANQGSEA. With 4 bases clipped from V and 3 bases from J, the junction kept 14 bases outside the gene matches. The CDR3: CSVASWEGGADTGELFF. The CDR3 nucleotides read TGCAGCGTTGCGTCGTGGGAGGGCGGCGCAGACACCGGGGAGCTGTTTTTT.

The V and J genes are TRBV24-1 and TRBJ2-1; 13 nucleotides agree with TRBD2. Trimming took 4 bases from V and 14 from J; bases not matched to a gene: 4. The CDR3 extends over 13 amino acids. Germline lookup yields CDR1 KGHDR and CDR2 SFDVKD. The CDR3 region has the DNA TGTGCCACCAGTGACTCCGGACTAGCGGGAGAGTTCTTC. As protein: CATSDSGLAGEFF.

The J gene is TRBJ2-1, the V gene TRBV5-8, with 11 bases that match TRBD2. The V gene's germline CDR1 is SGHTS and CDR2 YDEGEE. CDR3 size: 15 residues. With V trimmed by 0 bases and J by 8 bases, 4 bases remained unmatched. The CDR3 nucleotides are TGTGCCAGCAGCTTGGGACTAGCGGGAAAAGATGAGCAGTTCTTC. Encoded protein: CASSLGLAGKDEQFF.

The V call is TRBV27, the J call TRBJ2-3; D is perhaps TRBD2 (7 bases). V was trimmed by 0 bases and J by 1 base, leaving 17 bases between them. This CDR3 spans 18 amino acids. Germline V CDR1 and CDR2: MNHEY, SMNVEV (reference sequence). The CDR3 protein is CASSLSPGASGRTDTQYF. The CDR3 coding sequence is TGTGCCAGCAGTTTATCGCCGGGGGCTAGCGGACGCACAGATACGCAGTATTTT.

Here the CDR3 DNA reads TGTGCCAGCAGGGCCTTAACAGGGTCTGGCTACACCTTC. Its protein is CASRALTGSGYTF. The chain employs TRBV6-5 and TRBJ1-2, with D possibly matching TRBD1 (6 bases). Germline CDR1 MNHEY, CDR2 SVGAGI. The CDR3 spans 13 residues. V was shortened by 6 bases and J by 7 bases, with 15 bases between the two germline ends.

The chain recombines TRBV25-1 with TRBJ2-2; weak D call: TRBD2 (6 bases). The CDR3 contains 16 residues. The V gene's germline CDR1 is MGHDK and CDR2 SYGVNS. With 1 base removed from V and 5 bases from J, the gap between germline ends came to 14 bases. The CDR3 spells CASSESRRRGTGELFF. CDR3 nucleotides: TGTGCCAGCAGTGAATCCCGTCGGCGGGGAACCGGGGAGCTGTTTTTT.

This clone was observed a few times. The rearrangement uses TRBV27 and TRBJ1-5, with 11 bases that match TRBD1. The CDR3 consists of 16 residues. V gave up 8 bases and J gave up 4 bases; unmatched junction bases: 10. Germline CDR1 MNHEY, CDR2 SMNVEV (reference sequence). The CDR3 DNA reads TGTGCCAGCCGGGGAGAGGGACAGGGGGTTAATCAGCCCCAGCATTTT. This translates into CASRGEGQGVNQPQHF.

The rearrangement joins TRBV6-4 to TRBJ1-1; D remains unclear. CDR1 and CDR2 from the germline V gene are MRHNA and SNTAGT. The ends were cut back, 6 bases at V and 1 base at J, with 9 bases in the middle. The CDR3 spans 13 residues. CDR3 protein: CASSVQRNTEAFF. For the CDR3, the DNA is TGTGCCAGCAGCGTACAGAGGAACACTGAAGCTTTCTTT.

The chain links TRBV6-5 to TRBJ1-5, with 8 bases matching TRBD1. CDR3 length: 15 amino acids. V shed 6 bases and J 6 bases; nucleotides not matched to a gene: 10. Looked up from germline, CDR1 is MNHEY and CDR2 is SVGAGI. The CDR3 protein is CASSVTGVQGQPQHF. Written as DNA, the CDR3 is TGTGCCAGCAGCGTGACAGGGGTTCAGGGTCAGCCCCAGCATTTT.

The V and J genes are TRBV5-6 and TRBJ1-2; D gene unclear. In germline, CDR1 is SGHDT, CDR2 YYEEEE. V lost 3 bases, J lost 3 bases, and 12 bases lay in between. CDR3 length equals 14 residues. The CDR3 region is CASSSGPTDYGYTF. Here the CDR3 DNA reads TGTGCCAGCAGCTCTGGGCCGACGGACTATGGCTACACCTTC.

This chain uses TRBV5-1 with TRBJ1-2; D call uncertain. V lost 4 bases, J lost 12 bases, and 19 bases lay in between. Germline V gene data show CDR1 as SGHRS and CDR2 as YFSETQ. This CDR3 region has 13 residues. The CDR3 coding sequence is TGCGCCAGCAGCCCCTTAGGTGGCAGCAGCGACACCTTC. Amino acid sequence: CASSPLGGSSDTF.

V gene TRBV10-1 combines with J gene TRBJ1-4, with 8 bases that match TRBD1. This CDR3 is 16 amino acids long. V gave up 2 bases and J gave up 8 bases; unmatched junction bases: 10. CDR1 is WNHNN and CDR2 is SYGVQD in the germline V gene (reference sequence). CDR3 nucleotide sequence: TGCGCCAGCAGTGAGGGGCAGGGGGCGCAGGCCGAAAAACTGTTTTTT. This codes for CASSEGQGAQAEKLFF.

The chain has TRBV27 and TRBJ2-7, with D perhaps matching TRBD1 (6 bases). This CDR3 spans 13 amino acids. V was cut by 6 bases and J by 1 base, with 10 bases left in between. From germline, CDR1 is MNHEY and CDR2 SMNVEV (reference sequence). The CDR3 DNA reads TGTGCCAGCAGCCCAACAGGGTCCTACGAGCAGTACTTC. Its translation is CASSPTGSYEQYF.

The chain has TRBV30 and TRBJ2-7; 10 nucleotides align to TRBD2. J was trimmed by 8 bases and V by 2 bases; bases with no gene match: 9. The CDR3 runs 14 residues. The germline gives CDR1 GTSNPN, CDR2 SVGIG (reference sequence). CDR3 region: CAWSRTSGILKQYF. CDR3 nucleotide sequence: TGTGCCTGGAGTCGCACTAGCGGGATCCTCAAGCAGTACTTC. Drawing the rest from reference TRBV30 and TRBJ2-7, the complete variable domain is SQTIHQWPATLVQPVGSPLSLECTVEGTSNPNLYWYRQAAGRGLQLLFYSVGIGQISSEVPQNLSASRPQDRQFILSSKKLLLSDSGFYLCAWSRTSGILKQYFGPGTRLTVT.

V is TRBV6-5 and J is TRBJ1-1, with a weak D call TRBD1 (6 bases). V gave up 5 bases and J gave up 0 bases, with 10 bases separating them. Germline V CDR1 and CDR2: MNHEY, SVGAGI. The CDR3 consists of 14 residues. CDR3 DNA: TGTGCCAGCAGTAGACAGGTCCTGAACACTGAAGCTTTCTTT. It codes for CASSRQVLNTEAFF.

CDR3 protein: CASSPDSYEQFF. The CDR3 DNA follows: TGTGCCAGCAGCCCTGACTCTTATGAGCAGTTCTTC. The gene calls are TRBV12-3 or TRBV12-4 and TRBJ2-1; D is uncertain. V was trimmed by 6 bases and J by 8 bases, leaving 11 bases between them. CDR3 size: 12 residues.

The chain links TRBV7-9 to TRBJ1-1, with D perhaps matching TRBD1 (5 bases). V lost 1 base, J lost 8 bases, and 23 bases lay in between. Germline V lookup: CDR1 SEHNR, CDR2 FQNEAQ (reference sequence). CDR3 length: 17 residues. CDR3 bases: TGTGCCAGCAGCTTAGAGTTGGAGGGGTTCAATCCTGACGAAGCTTTCTTT. It encodes CASSLELEGFNPDEAFF.

This clone has only one observation. CDR3 DNA sequence: TGTGCCAGCAGCTTGAGCGCCAGCGCCTACAATGAGCAGTTCTTC. Its protein is CASSLSASAYNEQFF. The chain carries TRBV5-4 and TRBJ2-1; no definite D call. Germline CDR1 reads SGHNT; CDR2 reads YYREEE (reference sequence). CDR3 size: 15 residues. V was trimmed by 1 base and J by 2 bases, leaving 10 bases between them. The whole variable domain, remainder taken from reference TRBV5-4 and TRBJ2-1, is ETGVTQSPTHLIKTRGQQVTLRCSSQSGHNTVSWYQQALGQGPQFIFQYYREEENGRGNFPPRFSGLQFPNYSSELNVNALELDDSALYLCASSLSASAYNEQFFGPGTRLTVL.

This clone was detected only a few times. The chain combines TRBV5-4 with TRBJ2-5; 12 bases agree with TRBD2. The CDR3 runs to 19 residues. Germline V gene data show CDR1 as SGHNT and CDR2 as YYREEE (reference sequence). Trimming removed 0 bases from V and 1 base from J; junction bases left unmatched: 10. The CDR3 spells CASSLGPASGRGAQETQYF. CDR3 sequence (DNA): TGTGCCAGCAGCTTGGGGCCGGCTAGCGGGAGGGGGGCCCAAGAGACCCAGTACTTC. The whole variable domain, filled in from reference TRBV5-4 and TRBJ2-5, reads ETGVTQSPTHLIKTRGQQVTLRCSSQSGHNTVSWYQQALGQGPQFIFQYYREEENGRGNFPPRFSGLQFPNYSSELNVNALELDDSALYLCASSLGPASGRGAQETQYFGPGTRLLVL.